Below are 2 T cell receptor beta chains sequenced from a single sample in a study of blood T cell repertoires in COVID-19. Only in-frame clones appear in the TCRdb table, and some are missing; sequencing was by immunoSEQ multiplex PCR. The data hold 62,000 or so clones, with 70% to 90% observed a single time. The material sequenced was peripheral blood. These receptors were collected from a woman aged 60-75 years with acute or convalescent COVID-19.

This chain links TRBV29-1 with TRBJ1-1; D perhaps matches TRBD1 (6 bases). Trimming left V 4 bases short and J 4 bases short, with 16 bases between. Germline CDR1 reads SQVTM; CDR2 reads ANQGSEA. The CDR3 is 14 residues long. In DNA, the CDR3 is TGCAGCGTTGCCCTAAATACAGGGACCACTGAAGCTTTCTTT. Translated: CSVALNTGTTEAFF.

The rearrangement joins TRBV7-8 to TRBJ1-1; TRBD1 is a possible D gene (6 bases). Germline V gene sequence: CDR1 SGHVS, CDR2 FQNEAQ. The V gene lost 6 bases and the J gene lost 0 bases, with 17 bases spanning the gap. This CDR3 region has 16 residues. The CDR3 bases are TGTGCCAGCAGTTCGGTGGGGGCCCTCTTGAACACTGAAGCTTTCTTT. This sequence encodes CASSSVGALLNTEAFF.